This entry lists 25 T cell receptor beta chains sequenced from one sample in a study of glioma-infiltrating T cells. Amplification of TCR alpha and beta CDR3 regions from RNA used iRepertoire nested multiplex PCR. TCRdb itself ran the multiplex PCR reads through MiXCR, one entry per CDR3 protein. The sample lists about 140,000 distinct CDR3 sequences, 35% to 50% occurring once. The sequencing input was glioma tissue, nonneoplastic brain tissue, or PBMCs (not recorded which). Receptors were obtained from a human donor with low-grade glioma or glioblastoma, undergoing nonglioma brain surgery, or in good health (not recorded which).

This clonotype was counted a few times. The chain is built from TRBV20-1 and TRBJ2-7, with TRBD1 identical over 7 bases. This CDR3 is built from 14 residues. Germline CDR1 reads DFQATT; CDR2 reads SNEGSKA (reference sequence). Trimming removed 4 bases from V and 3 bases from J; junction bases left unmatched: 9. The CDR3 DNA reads TGCAGTGCTACCTCAGGGGGAGCCCTCTACGAGCAGTACTTC. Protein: CSATSGGALYEQYF.

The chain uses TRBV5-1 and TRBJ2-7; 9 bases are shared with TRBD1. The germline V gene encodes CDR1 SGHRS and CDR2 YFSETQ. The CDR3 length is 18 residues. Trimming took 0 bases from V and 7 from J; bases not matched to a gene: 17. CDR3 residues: CASSLGYEGQGRVVEQYV. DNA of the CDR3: TGCGCCAGCAGCTTGGGATACGAGGGACAGGGAAGAGTCGTGGAGCAGTACGTC.

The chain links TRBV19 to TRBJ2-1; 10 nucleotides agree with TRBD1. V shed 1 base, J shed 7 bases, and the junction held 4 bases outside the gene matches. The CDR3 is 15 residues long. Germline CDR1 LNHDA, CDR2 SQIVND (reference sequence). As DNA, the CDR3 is TGTGCCAGTAGTATAGGACAGGGGGCAGGGAATGAGCAGTTCTTC. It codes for CASSIGQGAGNEQFF.

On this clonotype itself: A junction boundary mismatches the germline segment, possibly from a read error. The CDR3 is CASTQKRTDYGYTF. The CDR3 DNA sequence: TGTGCCAGCACCCAAAAAAGAACAGACTATGGCTACACCTTC. The chain links TRBV4-2 to TRBJ1-2; the D is unclear. The CDR3 contains 14 residues. Germline values: CDR1 LGHNA, CDR2 YNFKEQ.

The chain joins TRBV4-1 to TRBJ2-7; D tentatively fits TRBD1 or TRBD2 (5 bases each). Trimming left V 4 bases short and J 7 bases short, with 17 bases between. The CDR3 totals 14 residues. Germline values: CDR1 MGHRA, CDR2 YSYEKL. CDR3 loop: CASSPVKGSVEQYF. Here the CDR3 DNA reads TGCGCCAGCAGCCCCGTAAAGGGGAGTGTTGAGCAGTACTTC.

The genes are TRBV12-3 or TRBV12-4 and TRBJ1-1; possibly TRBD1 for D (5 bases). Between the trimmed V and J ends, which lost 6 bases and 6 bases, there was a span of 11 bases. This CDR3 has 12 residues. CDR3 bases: TGTGCCAGCAGCACCCTGGGGGCTGAAGCTTTCTTT. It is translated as CASSTLGAEAFF.

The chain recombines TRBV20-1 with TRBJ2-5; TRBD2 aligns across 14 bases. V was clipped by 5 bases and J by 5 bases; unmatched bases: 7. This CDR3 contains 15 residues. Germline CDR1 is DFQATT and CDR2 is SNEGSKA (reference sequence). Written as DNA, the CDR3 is TGCAGTGCTCACGGACTAGCGGGGGGTCTTGAGACCCAGTACTTC. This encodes CSAHGLAGGLETQYF.

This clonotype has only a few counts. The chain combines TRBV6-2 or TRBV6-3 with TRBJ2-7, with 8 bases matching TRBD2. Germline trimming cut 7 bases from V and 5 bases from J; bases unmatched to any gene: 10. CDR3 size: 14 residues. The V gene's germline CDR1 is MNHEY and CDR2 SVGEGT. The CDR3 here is CASILQAGAHEQYF. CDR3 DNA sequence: TGTGCCAGCATTCTCCAAGCGGGAGCCCACGAGCAGTACTTC.

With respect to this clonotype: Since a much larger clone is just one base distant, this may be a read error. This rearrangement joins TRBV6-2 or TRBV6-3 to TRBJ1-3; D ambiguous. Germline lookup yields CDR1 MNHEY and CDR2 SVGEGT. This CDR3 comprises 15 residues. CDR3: CAGSLDGAAGNTIYF. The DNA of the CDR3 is TGTGCCGGCAGTTTGGACGGTGCCGCTGGAAACACCATATATTTT.

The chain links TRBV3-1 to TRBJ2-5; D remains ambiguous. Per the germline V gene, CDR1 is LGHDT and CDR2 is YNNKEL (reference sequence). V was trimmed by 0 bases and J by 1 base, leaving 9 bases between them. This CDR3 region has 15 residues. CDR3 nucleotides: TGTGCCAGCAGCCAAGATTTGGCACTCCAAGAGACCCAGTACTTC. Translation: CASSQDLALQETQYF.

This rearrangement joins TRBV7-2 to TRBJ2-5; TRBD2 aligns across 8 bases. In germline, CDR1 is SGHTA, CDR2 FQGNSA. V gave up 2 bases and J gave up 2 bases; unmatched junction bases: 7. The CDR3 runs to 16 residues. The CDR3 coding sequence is TGTGCCAGCAGCTTATCCAGCGGGAGTGGGCAAGAGACCCAGTACTTC. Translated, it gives CASSLSSGSGQETQYF.

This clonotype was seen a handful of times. CDR3 protein: CASSPDRGQFTNEKLFF. In DNA form, the CDR3 reads TGTGCCAGCAGCCCCGACAGGGGGCAATTTACTAATGAAAAACTGTTTTTT. This chain links TRBV27 with TRBJ1-4; 10 nucleotides agree with TRBD1. This CDR3 has 17 amino acids. V dropped 6 bases and J dropped 2; count of bases not matched to a gene: 9. Germline-derived CDR1 and CDR2 are MNHEY and SMNVEV (reference sequence).

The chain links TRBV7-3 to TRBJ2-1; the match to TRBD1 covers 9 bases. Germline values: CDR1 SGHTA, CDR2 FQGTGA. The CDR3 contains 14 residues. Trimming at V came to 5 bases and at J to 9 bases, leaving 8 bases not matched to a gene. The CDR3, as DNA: TGTGCCAGCAGCGGCCCGGGACAGGGTAGTGAGCAGTTCTTC. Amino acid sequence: CASSGPGQGSEQFF.

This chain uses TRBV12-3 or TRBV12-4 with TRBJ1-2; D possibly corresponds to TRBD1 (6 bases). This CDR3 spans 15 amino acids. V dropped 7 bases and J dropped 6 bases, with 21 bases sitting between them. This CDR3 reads CASTFGQSVKDGYTF. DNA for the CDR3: TGTGCCAGCACTTTTGGACAGTCCGTTAAAGATGGCTACACCTTC.

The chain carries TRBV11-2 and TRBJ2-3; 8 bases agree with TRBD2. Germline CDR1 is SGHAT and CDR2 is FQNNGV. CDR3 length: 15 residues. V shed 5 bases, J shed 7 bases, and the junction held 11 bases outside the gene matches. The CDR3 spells CASSHVGGADYTQYF. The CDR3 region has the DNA TGTGCCAGCAGCCACGTCGGGGGGGCGGATTATACGCAGTATTTT.

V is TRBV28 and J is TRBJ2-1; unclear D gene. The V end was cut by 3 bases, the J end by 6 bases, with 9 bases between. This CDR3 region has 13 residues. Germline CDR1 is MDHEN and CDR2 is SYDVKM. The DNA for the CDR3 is TGTGCCAGCAGTTTCCGATACCGCAATGAGCAGTTCTTC. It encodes CASSFRYRNEQFF.

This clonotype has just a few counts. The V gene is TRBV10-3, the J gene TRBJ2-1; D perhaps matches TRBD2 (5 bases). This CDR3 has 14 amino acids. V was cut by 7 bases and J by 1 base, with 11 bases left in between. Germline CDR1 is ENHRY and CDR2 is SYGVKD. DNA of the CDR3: TGTGCCATCACCCTAACTAGTTCCTACAATGAGCAGTTCTTC. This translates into CAITLTSSYNEQFF.

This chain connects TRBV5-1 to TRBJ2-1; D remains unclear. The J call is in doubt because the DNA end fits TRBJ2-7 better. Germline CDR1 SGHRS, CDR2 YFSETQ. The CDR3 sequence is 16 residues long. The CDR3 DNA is TGCGCCAGCAGCTTACTTGCAAGCAGAGGTGTCAATGAGCAGTACTTC. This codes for CASSLLASRGVNEQYF.

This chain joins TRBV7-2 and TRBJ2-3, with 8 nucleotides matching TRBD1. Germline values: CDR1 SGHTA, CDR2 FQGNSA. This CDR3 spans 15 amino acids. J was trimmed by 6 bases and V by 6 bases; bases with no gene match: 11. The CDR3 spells CASSPNEQGVDTQYF. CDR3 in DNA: TGTGCCAGCAGTCCAAATGAACAGGGGGTGGATACGCAGTATTTT.

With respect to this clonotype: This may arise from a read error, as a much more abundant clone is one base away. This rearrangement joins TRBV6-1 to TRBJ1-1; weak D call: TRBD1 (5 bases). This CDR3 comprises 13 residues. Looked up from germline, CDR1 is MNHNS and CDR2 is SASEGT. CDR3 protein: CAGSLTANTEAFF. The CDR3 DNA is TGTGCCGGCAGCCTGACAGCGAACACTGAAGCTTTCTTT.

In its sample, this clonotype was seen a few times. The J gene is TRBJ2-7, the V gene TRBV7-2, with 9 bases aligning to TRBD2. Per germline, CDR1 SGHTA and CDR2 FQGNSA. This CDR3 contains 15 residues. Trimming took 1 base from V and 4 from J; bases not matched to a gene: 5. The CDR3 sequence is CASSLDAGGGYEQYF. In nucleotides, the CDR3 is TGTGCCAGCAGCTTAGACGCGGGGGGGGGATACGAGCAGTACTTC.

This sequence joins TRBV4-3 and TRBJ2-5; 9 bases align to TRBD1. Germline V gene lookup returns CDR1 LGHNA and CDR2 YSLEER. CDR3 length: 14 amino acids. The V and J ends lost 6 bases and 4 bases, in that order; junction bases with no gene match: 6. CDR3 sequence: CASSSGQGGETQYF. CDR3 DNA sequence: TGCGCCAGCAGTTCGGGACAGGGAGGAGAGACCCAGTACTTC.

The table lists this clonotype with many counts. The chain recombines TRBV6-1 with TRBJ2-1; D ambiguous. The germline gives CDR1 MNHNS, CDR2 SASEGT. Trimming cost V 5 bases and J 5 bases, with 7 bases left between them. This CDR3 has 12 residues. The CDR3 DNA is TGTGCCAGCAGTTTTGGGAACAATGAGCAGTTCTTC. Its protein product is CASSFGNNEQFF.

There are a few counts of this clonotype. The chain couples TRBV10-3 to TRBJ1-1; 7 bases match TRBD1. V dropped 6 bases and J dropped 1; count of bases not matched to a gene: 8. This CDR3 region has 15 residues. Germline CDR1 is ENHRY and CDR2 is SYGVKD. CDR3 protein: CAIRLTGQPNTEAFF. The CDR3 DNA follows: TGTGCCATCAGACTAACGGGACAGCCGAACACTGAAGCTTTCTTT.

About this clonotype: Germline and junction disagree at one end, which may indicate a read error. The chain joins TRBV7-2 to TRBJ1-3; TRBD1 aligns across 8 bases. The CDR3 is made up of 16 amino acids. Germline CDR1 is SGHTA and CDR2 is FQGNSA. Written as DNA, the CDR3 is TGTGCCCGCAGCGCGGGACAGGCGATCTCTGGAAACACCATATATTTT. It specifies CARSAGQAISGNTIYF.